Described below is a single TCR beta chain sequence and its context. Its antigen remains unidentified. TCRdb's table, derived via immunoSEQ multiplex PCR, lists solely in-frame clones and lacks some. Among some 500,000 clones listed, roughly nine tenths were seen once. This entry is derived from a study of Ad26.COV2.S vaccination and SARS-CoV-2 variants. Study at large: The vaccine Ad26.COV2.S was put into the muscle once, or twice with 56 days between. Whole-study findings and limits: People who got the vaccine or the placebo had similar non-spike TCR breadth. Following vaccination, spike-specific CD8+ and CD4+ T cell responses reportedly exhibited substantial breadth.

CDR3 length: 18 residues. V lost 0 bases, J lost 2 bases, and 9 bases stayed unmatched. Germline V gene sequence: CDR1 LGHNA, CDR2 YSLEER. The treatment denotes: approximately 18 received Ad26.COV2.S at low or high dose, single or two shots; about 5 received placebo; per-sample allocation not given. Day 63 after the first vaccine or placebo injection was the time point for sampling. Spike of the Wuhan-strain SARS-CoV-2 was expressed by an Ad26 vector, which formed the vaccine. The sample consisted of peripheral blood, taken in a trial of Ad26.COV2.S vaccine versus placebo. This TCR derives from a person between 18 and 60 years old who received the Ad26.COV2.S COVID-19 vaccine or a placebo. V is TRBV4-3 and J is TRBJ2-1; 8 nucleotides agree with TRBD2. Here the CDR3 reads CASSQDRSDGRAYNEQFF. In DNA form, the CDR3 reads TGCGCCAGCAGCCAAGATAGGTCGGACGGGAGGGCCTACAATGAGCAGTTCTTC.